Following are 18 T cell receptor beta chains from one sample sequenced in a study of cytomegalovirus exposure and HLA in healthy donors. PCR involved 60 Vbeta and 13 Jbeta primers. Some clones are missing from TCRdb's copy, which holds only in-frame ones; the method was immunoSEQ multiplex PCR. This sample has over 100,000 clones, with almost 70% found just once. Sequencing was performed on PBMCs. These receptors were obtained from a man aged 30 to 45 in good health and CMV-seropositive.

The chain combines TRBV29-1 with TRBJ1-2; a possible D gene is TRBD1 (6 bases). V was cut by 0 bases and J by 7 bases, with 15 bases left in between. The CDR3 sequence is 14 residues long. The germline gives CDR1 SQVTM, CDR2 ANQGSEA. This chain's CDR3 is CSVEDLRGGRGYTF. The CDR3 DNA follows: TGCAGCGTTGAAGATCTAAGAGGGGGACGTGGCTACACCTTC.

In its sample, this clone was seen a few times. The V and J genes are TRBV9 and TRBJ2-7, with 8 nucleotides matching TRBD1. The germline CDR1 and CDR2 sequences are SGDLS and YYNGEE. The ends lost 2 bases at V and 3 bases at J; junction bases unmatched: 7. The CDR3 totals 15 residues. In DNA form, the CDR3 reads TGTGCCAGCAGCGTTGCTGGGACAGGAGACTACGAGCAGTACTTC. Its translation: CASSVAGTGDYEQYF. Filled out from reference TRBV9 and TRBJ2-7, the complete variable domain reads DSGVTQTPKHLITATGQRVTLRCSPRSGDLSVYWYQQSLDQGLQFLIQYYNGEERAKGNILERFSAQQFPDLHSELNLSSLELGDSALYFCASSVAGTGDYEQYFGPGTRLTVT.

The chain employs TRBV9 and TRBJ1-1, with D possibly TRBD1 on 6 matching bases. V shed 2 bases and J shed 3 bases, with 8 bases lying between them. The CDR3 runs to 13 residues. Germline values: CDR1 SGDLS, CDR2 YYNGEE. The CDR3 DNA is TGTGCCAGCAGCGTGGACAGCTACACTGAAGCTTTCTTT. Amino acids: CASSVDSYTEAFF.

The CDR3 DNA is TGCGCCAGCAGCTACGGAAGCGGGGGAAACACAGATACGCAGTATTTT. It yields the protein CASSYGSGGNTDTQYF. The chain employs TRBV5-1 and TRBJ2-3, with 8 bases that match TRBD2. The CDR3 length is 16 residues. Per the germline V gene, CDR1 is SGHRS and CDR2 is YFSETQ. The J segment lost 2 bases and the V segment lost 3 bases, leaving 8 bases of the junction unmatched.

This clone was found once. The V call is TRBV5-5, the J call TRBJ2-7; TRBD1 matches at 8 bases. This CDR3 comprises 15 residues. V was clipped by 4 bases and J by 2 bases; unmatched bases: 8. Germline V gene data show CDR1 as SGHKS and CDR2 as YYEKEE (reference sequence). The CDR3 reads CASSPSGTGTYEQYV. CDR3 in DNA: TGTGCCAGCAGCCCCTCCGGGACAGGTACCTACGAGCAGTACGTC.

The chain combines TRBV5-6 with TRBJ2-7; 8 bases agree with TRBD1. CDR1 is SGHDT and CDR2 is YYEEEE in the germline V gene. This CDR3 region has 13 residues. V was pared by 2 bases and J by 3 bases, with 1 base of the junction left unmatched. CDR3: CASSLQGVYEQYV. CDR3 sequence (DNA): TGTGCCAGCAGCTTACAGGGGGTCTACGAGCAGTACGTC.

The chain combines TRBV10-3 with TRBJ2-3; possible D gene TRBD2, 6 bases. Germline CDR1 is ENHRY and CDR2 is SYGVKD. Trimming took 6 bases from V and 4 from J, leaving 8 bases between them. The CDR3 loop spans 12 amino acids. The CDR3 protein is CAIRGGPDTQYF. Here the CDR3 DNA reads TGTGCCATCAGGGGGGGTCCAGATACGCAGTATTTT.

This chain joins TRBV19 and TRBJ2-5; TRBD2 matches at 9 bases. This CDR3 is 14 amino acids long. The V gene's germline CDR1 is LNHDA and CDR2 SQIVND (reference sequence). V lost 8 bases, J lost 1 base, and 5 bases stayed unmatched. CDR3 nucleotide sequence: TGTGCCAGTGGAGAGCGGGGGGTCCAAGAGACCCAGTACTTC. It is translated as CASGERGVQETQYF.

The chain is built from TRBV27 and TRBJ1-6; D is possibly TRBD1 (5 bases). Germline-derived CDR1 and CDR2 are MNHEY and SMNVEV (reference sequence). The CDR3 has 15 amino acids. V shed 4 bases and J shed 12 bases, with 19 bases lying between them. CDR3 amino acids: CASSSPDAGRGPLHF. The CDR3, as DNA: TGTGCCAGCAGTTCTCCGGACGCCGGGAGGGGACCCCTCCACTTT.

This chain connects TRBV14 to TRBJ2-1, with D possibly matching TRBD1 (6 bases). In germline, CDR1 is SGHDN, CDR2 FVKESK. V was shortened by 7 bases and J by 3 bases, with 16 bases between the two germline ends. This CDR3 is 15 amino acids long. The CDR3 DNA sequence: TGTGCCAGCACCGGGAAAGGACAGAGCTACAATGAGCAGTTCTTC. Residues: CASTGKGQSYNEQFF. The full variable domain, with the rest looked up from reference TRBV14 and TRBJ2-1, is EAGVTQFPSHSVIEKGQTVTLRCDPISGHDNLYWYRRVMGKEIKFLLHFVKESKQDESGMPNNRFLAERTGGTYSTLKVQPAELEDSGVYFCASTGKGQSYNEQFFGPGTRLTVL.

The rearrangement links TRBV28 to TRBJ2-2; tentative D call: TRBD1 (6 bases). Germline V gene sequence: CDR1 MDHEN, CDR2 SYDVKM. The CDR3 runs to 15 residues. Trimming cost V 5 bases and J 6 bases, with 16 bases left between them. The DNA for the CDR3 is TGTGCCAGCAGTAAGGGGGTTTTAAGGGCCGGGGAGCTGTTTTTT. It is translated as CASSKGVLRAGELFF. The full variable domain, its missing parts supplied by reference TRBV28 and TRBJ2-2, is DVKVTQSSRYLVKRTGEKVFLECVQDMDHENMFWYRQDPGLGLRLIYFSYDVKMKEKGDIPEGYSVSREKKERFSLILESASTNQTSMYLCASSKGVLRAGELFFGEGSRLTVL.

The gene calls are TRBV4-1 and TRBJ2-7; 9 positions agree with TRBD1. The CDR3 runs 14 residues. From germline, CDR1 is MGHRA and CDR2 YSYEKL. Trimming cost V 7 bases and J 2 bases; bases outside gene matches: 6. For the CDR3, the DNA is TGCGCCAGCAACCCGGGACAGGGAGCCTACGAGCAGTACTTC. Its protein product is CASNPGQGAYEQYF.

The chain links TRBV30 to TRBJ2-1; no clear D. The CDR3 loop spans 14 amino acids. Trimming stripped 5 bases from V and 1 base from J, with 12 bases between. The germline CDR1 and CDR2 sequences are GTSNPN and SVGIG (reference sequence). CDR3 loop: CAWLTGASYNEQFF. CDR3 sequence (DNA): TGTGCCTGGTTGACGGGTGCTTCCTACAATGAGCAGTTCTTC.

The V and J genes are TRBV5-1 and TRBJ2-3; maybe TRBD1 (6 bases). The CDR3 runs 15 residues. Germline V gene lookup returns CDR1 SGHRS and CDR2 YFSETQ. Trimming took off 0 bases at V and 1 base at J, with 9 bases between the two ends. The CDR3 loop reads CASSLVGARTDTQYF. The CDR3 DNA reads as TGCGCCAGCAGCTTGGTGGGGGCCCGCACAGATACGCAGTATTTT.

This clone has just one count. In DNA, the CDR3 is TGCAGCGTAGTGACAGGGGGCGCTTTTTCCCTCGAGCAGTACTTC. It is translated as CSVVTGGAFSLEQYF. This chain links TRBV29-1 with TRBJ2-5; 10 bases fit TRBD1. TRBJ2-7 explains the end of the DNA better; the J call may be wrong. The CDR3 spans 15 residues. Germline CDR1 is SQVTM and CDR2 is ANQGSEA.

The rearrangement uses TRBV30 and TRBJ2-7, with 7 bases aligning to TRBD2. CDR1 and CDR2 (germline): GTSNPN, SVGIG (reference sequence). Trimming took 0 bases from V and 2 from J; bases not matched to a gene: 4. CDR3 length: 14 residues. The CDR3 DNA is TGTGCCTGGAGTGTGGGGGGGATGGCCTACGAGCAGTACTTC. Residues: CAWSVGGMAYEQYF.

This clone was counted between two and nine times. The V call is TRBV7-2, the J call TRBJ1-2; tentative D call: TRBD1 (6 bases). V was clipped by 1 base and J by 10 bases, with 13 bases between them. This CDR3 is built from 13 residues. Per the germline V gene, CDR1 is SGHTA and CDR2 is FQGNSA. DNA of the CDR3: TGTGCCAGCAGCTTAGAGGGACACGGACTCTACACCTTC. Its translation: CASSLEGHGLYTF.

The chain joins TRBV6-5 to TRBJ1-1, with a tentative D call TRBD1 (5 bases). This CDR3 has 15 amino acids. V lost 0 bases and J 5 bases, leaving 13 bases between the germline ends. Germline loops: CDR1 MNHEY, CDR2 SVGAGI. CDR3 coding DNA: TGTGCCAGCAGTTACTCGGGGCAGGGATGGACTGAAGCTTTCTTT. The encoded protein is CASSYSGQGWTEAFF.